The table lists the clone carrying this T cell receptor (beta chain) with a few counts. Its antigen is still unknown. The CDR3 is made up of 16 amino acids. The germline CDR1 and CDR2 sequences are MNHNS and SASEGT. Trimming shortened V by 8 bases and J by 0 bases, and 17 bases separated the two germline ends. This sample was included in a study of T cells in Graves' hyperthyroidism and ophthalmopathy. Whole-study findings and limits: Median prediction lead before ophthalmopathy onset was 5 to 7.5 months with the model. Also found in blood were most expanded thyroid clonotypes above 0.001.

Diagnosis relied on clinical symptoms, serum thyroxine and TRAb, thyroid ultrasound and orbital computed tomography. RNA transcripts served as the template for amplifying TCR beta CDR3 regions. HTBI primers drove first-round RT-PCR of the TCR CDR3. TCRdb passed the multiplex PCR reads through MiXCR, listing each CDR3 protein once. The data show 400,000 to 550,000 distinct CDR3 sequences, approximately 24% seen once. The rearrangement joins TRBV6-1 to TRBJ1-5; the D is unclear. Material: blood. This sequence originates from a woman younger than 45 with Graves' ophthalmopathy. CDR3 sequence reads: CASHAAGADSNQPQHF. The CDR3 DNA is TGTGCCAGCCACGCTGCGGGCGCCGATAGCAATCAGCCCCAGCATTTT.